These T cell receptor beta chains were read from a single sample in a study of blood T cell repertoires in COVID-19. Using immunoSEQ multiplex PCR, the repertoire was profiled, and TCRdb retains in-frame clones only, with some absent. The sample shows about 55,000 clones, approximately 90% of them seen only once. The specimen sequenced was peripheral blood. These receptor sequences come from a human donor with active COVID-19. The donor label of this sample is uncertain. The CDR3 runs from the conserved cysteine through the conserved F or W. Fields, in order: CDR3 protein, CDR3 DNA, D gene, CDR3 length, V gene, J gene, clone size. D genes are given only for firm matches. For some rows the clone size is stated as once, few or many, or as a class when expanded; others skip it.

CDR3aa: CASSLRLAGEETQYF
CDR3nt: TGTGCCAGCAGCCTGAGACTAGCGGGAGAAGAGACCCAGTACTTC
d_gene: TRBD2
len: 15
v_gene: TRBV7-2
j_gene: TRBJ2-5
abundance: NA

CDR3aa: CASSIQEGGSTEAFF
CDR3nt: TGTGCCAGTAGTATTCAGGAAGGGGGAAGCACTGAAGCTTTCTTT
d_gene: NA
len: 15
v_gene: TRBV19
j_gene: TRBJ1-1
abundance: NA

CDR3aa: CASSYSRLGTGELFF
CDR3nt: TGTGCCAGCAGTTACTCACGGCTAGGCACCGGGGAGCTGTTTTTT
d_gene: NA
len: 15
v_gene: TRBV6-2/TRBV6-3
j_gene: TRBJ2-2
abundance: NA

CDR3aa: CASRRTGWNEQFF
CDR3nt: TGTGCCAGCAGAAGGACAGGGTGGAATGAGCAGTTCTTC
d_gene: TRBD1
len: 13
v_gene: TRBV28
j_gene: TRBJ2-1
abundance: NA

CDR3aa: CASRLAALLNDEQFF
CDR3nt: TGTGCCAGTAGGCTAGCGGCACTTTTAAACGATGAGCAGTTCTTC
d_gene: TRBD2
len: 15
v_gene: TRBV19
j_gene: TRBJ2-1
abundance: NA

CDR3aa: CASSLTGGNQPQHF
CDR3nt: TGCGCCAGCAGCCTGACAGGGGGCAATCAGCCCCAGCATTTT
d_gene: TRBD1
len: 14
v_gene: TRBV4-1
j_gene: TRBJ1-5
abundance: few

CDR3aa: CASSYGDSSYEQYF
CDR3nt: TGTGCCAGCAGTTACGGGGACAGCTCCTACGAGCAGTACTTC
d_gene: TRBD1
len: 14
v_gene: TRBV6-2/TRBV6-3
j_gene: TRBJ2-7
abundance: NA

CDR3aa: CASSHRQGSTDTQYF
CDR3nt: TGTGCCAGCAGCCACCGACAGGGCAGCACAGATACGCAGTATTTT
d_gene: TRBD1
len: 15
v_gene: TRBV5-4
j_gene: TRBJ2-3
abundance: NA

CDR3aa: CASSLGSPSTDTQYF
CDR3nt: TGTGCCAGCAGCTTAGGTAGTCCTAGCACCGATACGCAGTATTTT
d_gene: NA
len: 15
v_gene: TRBV7-6
j_gene: TRBJ2-3
abundance: NA

CDR3aa: CASSVEGRLSYTF
CDR3nt: TGTGCCAGCAGCGTAGAGGGGAGGCTTAGCTACACCTTC
d_gene: NA
len: 13
v_gene: TRBV9
j_gene: TRBJ1-2
abundance: NA

CDR3aa: CASSQPGLGNEQFF
CDR3nt: TGTGCCAGCAGCCAACCGGGACTAGGCAATGAGCAGTTCTTC
d_gene: TRBD2
len: 14
v_gene: TRBV7-3
j_gene: TRBJ2-1
abundance: once

CDR3aa: CASSIGTAPGDTQYF
CDR3nt: TGTGCCAGTAGTATAGGGACAGCCCCAGGGGATACGCAGTATTTT
d_gene: NA
len: 15
v_gene: TRBV19
j_gene: TRBJ2-3
abundance: NA

CDR3aa: CASSQDLLGGDSTDTQYF
CDR3nt: TGCGCCAGCAGCCAAGATCTACTCGGCGGGGATAGCACAGATACGCAGTATTTT
d_gene: NA
len: 18
v_gene: TRBV4-1
j_gene: TRBJ2-3
abundance: NA

CDR3aa: CASSQELDAGLSYNEQFF
CDR3nt: TGTGCCAGCAGCCAAGAACTAGACGCGGGGCTGTCCTACAATGAGCAGTTCTTC
d_gene: NA
len: 18
v_gene: TRBV4-2
j_gene: TRBJ2-1
abundance: NA

CDR3aa: CASSSRNTEAFF
CDR3nt: TGTGCCAGCAGTTCCAGGAACACTGAAGCTTTCTTT
d_gene: NA
len: 12
v_gene: TRBV27
j_gene: TRBJ1-1
abundance: NA

CDR3aa: CASSVGILAGAPYNEQFF
CDR3nt: TGTGCCAGCAGCGTAGGGATCCTAGCGGGGGCTCCCTACAATGAGCAGTTCTTC
d_gene: TRBD2
len: 18
v_gene: TRBV7-8
j_gene: TRBJ2-1
abundance: NA

CDR3aa: CASSLGASGTNNEQFF
CDR3nt: TGTGCCAGCAGCTTAGGGGCTAGCGGGACAAACAATGAGCAGTTCTTC
d_gene: TRBD2
len: 16
v_gene: TRBV11-3
j_gene: TRBJ2-1
abundance: few

CDR3aa: CASSDYSDTDTQYF
CDR3nt: TGTGCCAGCAGTGATTATAGCGACACAGATACGCAGTATTTT
d_gene: NA
len: 14
v_gene: TRBV6-4
j_gene: TRBJ2-3
abundance: NA

CDR3aa: CASSLVAGFNSPLHF
CDR3nt: TGTGCCAGCAGCTTAGTTGCGGGGTTTAATTCACCCCTCCACTTT
d_gene: NA
len: 15
v_gene: TRBV7-9
j_gene: TRBJ1-6
abundance: NA

CDR3aa: CASSFSGLQAEQFF
CDR3nt: TGTGCCAGCAGCTTTAGCGGTCTCCAGGCTGAGCAGTTCTTC
d_gene: NA
len: 14
v_gene: TRBV13
j_gene: TRBJ2-1
abundance: NA

CDR3aa: CASSKGQGESQHF
CDR3nt: TGTGCCAGCAGCAAGGGACAGGGGGAGTCCCAGCATTTT
d_gene: NA
len: 13
v_gene: TRBV21-1
j_gene: TRBJ1-5
abundance: NA

CDR3aa: CASSLRGPVNSPLHF
CDR3nt: TGTGCCAGCAGCTTGAGGGGGCCGGTTAATTCACCCCTCCACTTT
d_gene: TRBD1
len: 15
v_gene: TRBV5-6
j_gene: TRBJ1-6
abundance: NA

CDR3aa: CSVQVPMVYEQYF
CDR3nt: TGCAGCGTCCAAGTCCCTATGGTCTACGAGCAGTACTTC
d_gene: NA
len: 13
v_gene: TRBV29-1
j_gene: TRBJ2-7
abundance: NA

CDR3aa: CASSEQGSNYNEQFF
CDR3nt: TGTGCCAGCAGTGAACAGGGCTCCAACTACAATGAGCAGTTCTTC
d_gene: NA
len: 15
v_gene: TRBV28
j_gene: TRBJ2-1
abundance: NA

CDR3aa: CAIRGRAYNEQFF
CDR3nt: TGTGCCATCAGGGGCAGGGCATACAATGAGCAGTTCTTC
d_gene: NA
len: 13
v_gene: TRBV10-3
j_gene: TRBJ2-1
abundance: NA

CDR3aa: CASSEEFRRRDGYTF
CDR3nt: TGTGCCAGCAGTGAGGAATTCAGAAGGAGGGATGGCTACACCTTC
d_gene: NA
len: 15
v_gene: TRBV2
j_gene: TRBJ1-2
abundance: NA

CDR3aa: CASSQGPLSNQPQHF
CDR3nt: TGCGCCAGCAGCCAAGGGCCCCTGAGCAATCAGCCCCAGCATTTT
d_gene: NA
len: 15
v_gene: TRBV4-1
j_gene: TRBJ1-5
abundance: NA

CDR3aa: CASSETGGIQETQYF
CDR3nt: TGTGCCAGCAGCGAGACAGGGGGCATACAAGAGACCCAGTACTTC
d_gene: TRBD1
len: 15
v_gene: TRBV27
j_gene: TRBJ2-5
abundance: NA

CDR3aa: CASSHPGQGPLF
CDR3nt: TGTGCCAGCAGCCACCCCGGACAGGGCCCGCTCTTT
d_gene: TRBD1
len: 12
v_gene: TRBV6-5
j_gene: TRBJ1-1
abundance: NA

CDR3aa: CASSYQGGGYTEAFF
CDR3nt: TGTGCCAGCAGCTACCAGGGCGGGGGCTACACTGAAGCTTTCTTT
d_gene: NA
len: 15
v_gene: TRBV11-2
j_gene: TRBJ1-1
abundance: NA

CDR3aa: CASSQEGLADSYEQYF
CDR3nt: TGTGCCAGCAGCCAAGAAGGCCTAGCGGACTCCTACGAGCAGTACTTC
d_gene: TRBD2
len: 16
v_gene: TRBV4-2
j_gene: TRBJ2-7
abundance: few

CDR3aa: CASSLVRQGETQYF
CDR3nt: TGTGCCAGCAGCTTAGTACGGCAGGGGGAGACCCAGTACTTC
d_gene: NA
len: 14
v_gene: TRBV7-2
j_gene: TRBJ2-5
abundance: NA

CDR3aa: CASSQLAAATGELFF
CDR3nt: TGTGCCAGCAGCCAACTAGCGGCCGCCACCGGGGAGCTGTTTTTT
d_gene: TRBD2
len: 15
v_gene: TRBV7-9
j_gene: TRBJ2-2
abundance: NA

CDR3aa: CASSLALASSYNEQFF
CDR3nt: TGTGCCAGCAGCTTGGCACTAGCCAGCTCCTACAATGAGCAGTTCTTC
d_gene: NA
len: 16
v_gene: TRBV5-4
j_gene: TRBJ2-1
abundance: NA

CDR3aa: CAISLSGRDDQYF
CDR3nt: TGTGCCATCAGCCTTAGCGGGAGGGATGACCAGTACTTC
d_gene: TRBD2
len: 13
v_gene: TRBV10-3
j_gene: TRBJ2-5
abundance: NA

CDR3aa: CASSSRTGGDYGYTF
CDR3nt: TGTGCCAGCAGCTCACGGACAGGGGGCGACTATGGCTACACCTTC
d_gene: TRBD1
len: 15
v_gene: TRBV5-4
j_gene: TRBJ1-2
abundance: NA

CDR3aa: CASSQQGGSPLHF
CDR3nt: TGTGCCAGCAGCCAACAGGGTGGGTCACCCCTCCACTTT
d_gene: NA
len: 13
v_gene: TRBV3-1/TRBV3-2
j_gene: TRBJ1-6
abundance: NA

CDR3aa: CASITDRGVHRELFF
CDR3nt: TGTGCCAGCATCACCGACAGAGGTGTCCATCGGGAGCTGTTTTTT
d_gene: NA
len: 15
v_gene: TRBV6-5
j_gene: TRBJ2-2
abundance: once

CDR3aa: CAWSNGAGQYF
CDR3nt: TGTGCCTGGAGCAATGGGGCCGGGCAGTACTTC
d_gene: NA
len: 11
v_gene: TRBV30
j_gene: TRBJ2-7
abundance: NA

CDR3aa: CASSPGLADTQYF
CDR3nt: TGTGCCAGCAGCCCCGGACTAGCAGATACGCAGTATTTT
d_gene: TRBD2
len: 13
v_gene: TRBV7-3
j_gene: TRBJ2-3
abundance: NA

CDR3aa: CASRRNTEAFF
CDR3nt: TGCGCCAGCAGGCGCAACACTGAAGCTTTCTTT
d_gene: NA
len: 11
v_gene: TRBV4-1
j_gene: TRBJ1-1
abundance: NA

CDR3aa: CASSSFGTGLGANVLTF
CDR3nt: TGTGCCAGCAGTTCCTTCGGGACAGGGCTTGGGGCCAACGTCCTGACTTTC
d_gene: TRBD1
len: 17
v_gene: TRBV27
j_gene: TRBJ2-6
abundance: NA

CDR3aa: CASSPLAGGSPGEQFF
CDR3nt: TGCGCCAGCAGCCCACTAGCGGGGGGCTCACCGGGTGAGCAGTTCTTC
d_gene: TRBD2
len: 16
v_gene: TRBV4-1
j_gene: TRBJ2-1
abundance: NA

CDR3aa: CASSQSPLAGGTGEAFF
CDR3nt: TGTGCCAGCAGCCAATCCCCCTTGGCAGGGGGTACTGGTGAAGCTTTCTTT
d_gene: TRBD1
len: 17
v_gene: TRBV16
j_gene: TRBJ1-1
abundance: NA

CDR3aa: CASSQRWAPSTDTQYF
CDR3nt: TGCGCCAGCAGCCAAAGGTGGGCTCCTAGCACAGATACGCAGTATTTT
d_gene: NA
len: 16
v_gene: TRBV4-3
j_gene: TRBJ2-3
abundance: NA

CDR3aa: CASSLQEETQYF
CDR3nt: TGTGCCAGCTCACTGCAGGAAGAGACCCAGTACTTC
d_gene: NA
len: 12
v_gene: TRBV18
j_gene: TRBJ2-5
abundance: NA

CDR3aa: CASSSSSESSYNEQFF
CDR3nt: TGTGCCAGCAGCTCCTCTAGCGAGAGCTCCTACAATGAGCAGTTCTTC
d_gene: NA
len: 16
v_gene: TRBV7-3
j_gene: TRBJ2-1
abundance: NA

CDR3aa: CASRDRGPMINEQFF
CDR3nt: TGTGCCAGCAGAGACAGGGGGCCGATGATCAATGAGCAGTTCTTC
d_gene: TRBD1
len: 15
v_gene: TRBV27
j_gene: TRBJ2-1
abundance: once

CDR3aa: CASSQGTGDQPQHF
CDR3nt: TGTGCCAGCAGCCAGGGGACAGGGGATCAGCCCCAGCATTTT
d_gene: TRBD1
len: 14
v_gene: TRBV3-1/TRBV3-2
j_gene: TRBJ1-5
abundance: few

CDR3aa: CASSQVPWTDQNYGYTF
CDR3nt: TGCGCCAGCAGCCAAGTCCCGTGGACAGACCAGAATTATGGCTACACCTTC
d_gene: NA
len: 17
v_gene: TRBV4-3
j_gene: TRBJ1-2
abundance: NA

CDR3aa: CASSLRDRGSEAFF
CDR3nt: TGTGCCAGCAGCCTCCGGGACAGGGGTTCTGAAGCTTTCTTT
d_gene: TRBD1
len: 14
v_gene: TRBV5-5
j_gene: TRBJ1-1
abundance: NA

CDR3aa: CSVSDRGVRETQYF
CDR3nt: TGCAGCGTTTCCGACAGGGGGGTCCGGGAGACCCAGTACTTC
d_gene: TRBD1
len: 14
v_gene: TRBV29-1
j_gene: TRBJ2-5
abundance: NA

CDR3aa: CAISAWSGTDTQYF
CDR3nt: TGTGCCATCAGTGCATGGAGCGGCACAGATACGCAGTATTTT
d_gene: NA
len: 14
v_gene: TRBV10-3
j_gene: TRBJ2-3
abundance: NA